A selection of T cell receptor beta chains follows, all from one sample in a study of HIV-infected patients and healthy controls. TCRdb redid the calling of the 5' RACE reads with MiXCR, one entry per CDR3 protein. The table has several thousand distinct CDR3 sequences, 8.7% seen once. Here the sequenced sample was blood, taken during antiretroviral therapy. All receptors come from an adult with HIV infection. Each CDR3 is given with its conserved first and last residue. D genes are given only for firm matches. Expanded clones are given a class, and other clones once, few, many or no size at all.

TRBJ2-4 NA NA TRBV6-5 TGTGCCAGCAGTCCGACCCAGTCGGGCGGGTCCAAAAACATTCAGTACTTC CASSPTQSGGSKNIQYF
TRBJ2-5 NA TRBD1 TRBV24-1 TGTGCCACCAGTGATATCCCGGGACAGCAAGAGACCCAGTACTTC CATSDIPGQQETQYF
TRBJ2-7 medium-sized TRBD1 TRBV10-2 TGCGCCAGCACCCTAACAGGGGCCTCCTACGAGCAGTACTTC CASTLTGASYEQYF
TRBJ2-1 medium-sized NA TRBV24-1 TGTGCCACCAGTGATTGGGGCTTAGCGCCCAATGAGCAGTTCTTC CATSDWGLAPNEQFF
TRBJ1-1 few NA TRBV5-6 TGTGCCAGCAGCCTAGGGGCGGTCCGGGCTGAAGCTTTCTTT CASSLGAVRAEAFF
TRBJ1-1 medium-sized NA TRBV3-1 TGTGCCAGCGCCCCAGCGGTGAACACTGAAGCTTTCTTT CASAPAVNTEAFF
TRBJ1-1 medium-sized NA TRBV15 TGTGCCACCAGCAGAAAGCTCGCTCCGACTGAAGCTTTCTTT CATSRKLAPTEAFF
TRBJ2-1 NA NA TRBV5-1 TGCGCCAGCAGCCGCCAGGGACCCAACTCCTACAATGAGCAGTTCTTC CASSRQGPNSYNEQFF
TRBJ1-1 medium-sized NA TRBV29-1 TGCAGCGGGCTCGGGACAAAGAACACTGAAGCTTTCTTT CSGLGTKNTEAFF
TRBJ1-4 NA NA TRBV29-1 TGCAGCGTTGAAGCAGGCTTCAATGAAAAACTGTTTTTT CSVEAGFNEKLFF
TRBJ1-2 many NA TRBV7-2 TGTGCCAGCAGCTTTGGACAGAACTATGGCTACACCTTC CASSFGQNYGYTF
TRBJ2-2 NA NA TRBV14 TGTGCCAGCAGCCATCTAGGTTTAAGGACCGGGGAGCTGTTTTTT CASSHLGLRTGELFF
TRBJ2-3 medium-sized NA TRBV20-1 TGCAGTGCTAGGGCGGGGAACACAGATACGCAGTATTTT CSARAGNTDTQYF
TRBJ2-7 NA TRBD2 TRBV6-6 TGTGCCAGCAGTTACGAGACGTGGTCTAGCGGGAGGGGCAACGAGCAGTACTTC CASSYETWSSGRGNEQYF
TRBJ2-2 few NA TRBV6-5 TGTGCCAGCAGTTACGGCCAGGGGTTTTACGGGGAGCTGTTTTTT CASSYGQGFYGELFF
TRBJ2-1 NA NA TRBV5-6 TGTGCCAGCAGCTTGGGGGCCCTCTACAATGAGCAGTTCTTC CASSLGALYNEQFF
TRBJ2-7 many TRBD1 TRBV29-1 TGCAGCGTTGAAGCCCCCACAGGGGACCGAAATTATTACGAGCAGTACTTC CSVEAPTGDRNYYEQYF
TRBJ1-1 NA NA TRBV15 TGTGCCACCAGCAGAGATCAGCAGGAAGCTTTCTTT CATSRDQQEAFF
TRBJ2-3 many NA TRBV5-1 TGCGCCAGCAGCCCGGACAGTCCTAATACGCAGTATTTT CASSPDSPNTQYF
TRBJ1-5 few TRBD1 TRBV15 TGTGCCACCAGCGGTACAGGGGGCATTCAGCCCCAGCATTTT CATSGTGGIQPQHF
TRBJ1-2 NA NA TRBV5-1 TGCGCCAGCAGCTTGCAACAGGCAAACTATGGCTACACCTTC CASSLQQANYGYTF
TRBJ1-3 few NA TRBV10-3 TGTGCCATCGGCAACTCTGGAAACACCATATATTTT CAIGNSGNTIYF
TRBJ1-5 many NA TRBV20-1 TGCAGTGCTAGTCGGGGATCCAATCAGCCCCAGCATTTT CSASRGSNQPQHF
TRBJ2-1 many TRBD2 TRBV6-4 TGTGCCAGCAGTGACGTTAGCGGGAGGGGATACAATGAGCAGTTCTTC CASSDVSGRGYNEQFF
TRBJ1-2 medium-sized TRBD1 TRBV7-6 TGTGCCACCGCCAAAGAAGAGACAGGGGGGTCCGGCTACACCTTC CATAKEETGGSGYTF
TRBJ2-5 many NA TRBV7-9 TGTGCCAGCAGCTTCTCAGGATACCAAGAGACCCAGTACTTC CASSFSGYQETQYF
TRBJ1-4 many NA TRBV25-1 TGTGCCAGCAGTGCCCCATATGGCACTAATGAAAAACTGTTTTTT CASSAPYGTNEKLFF
TRBJ1-1 NA NA TRBV5-1 TGCGCCAGCAGCTTGGATGGCCCAGGGAGACACACTGAAGCTTTCTTT CASSLDGPGRHTEAFF
TRBJ1-1 NA NA TRBV4-1 TGCGCCAGCAGCCGGCGGGCAGGGGCCCCCACTGAAGCTTTCTTT CASSRRAGAPTEAFF
TRBJ2-1 medium-sized TRBD1 TRBV6-5 TGTGCCAGCAGTTACTTACCCGGGACAGGCTCCTACAATGAGCAGTTCTTC CASSYLPGTGSYNEQFF
TRBJ1-3 few NA TRBV12-3/TRBV12-4 TGTGCCAGCAGTTTAGGCCCAGGGTCTGGAAACACCATATATTTT CASSLGPGSGNTIYF
TRBJ2-3 NA NA TRBV11-3 TGTGCCAGCAGCTTCAAGCGGGGCACAGATACGCAGTATTTT CASSFKRGTDTQYF
TRBJ2-5 medium-sized NA TRBV25-1 TGTGCCAGCAGTGACCGCCGGTCGGGGGTGGAGACCCAGTACTTC CASSDRRSGVETQYF
TRBJ2-2 many NA TRBV7-2 TGTGCCAGCAGCTCCGCCTTCGGGACCGGGGAGCTGTTTTTT CASSSAFGTGELFF
TRBJ1-1 many NA TRBV30 TGTGCCTGGAGTGTACACAGCAACACTGAAGCTTTCTTT CAWSVHSNTEAFF
TRBJ1-2 few NA TRBV6-1 TGTGCCAGCAGTGAAAGGACTCCCGACCGATATGGCTACACCTTC CASSERTPDRYGYTF
TRBJ2-3 many NA TRBV10-3 TGTGCCATCAGTGAGCCACAGGTACACACAGATACGCAGTATTTT CAISEPQVHTDTQYF
TRBJ1-2 many NA TRBV5-6 TGTGCCAGCAGCGCAGGGGTATATGGCTACACCTTC CASSAGVYGYTF